A single T cell receptor beta chain is shown here with its context. There is no known antigen for this receptor. Base qualities were left out, and no much larger clone turns up one base away. The cohort consisted of fewer than 700 healthy bone marrow donors. At the time of sampling, all cohort members were nominally healthy, though unrecorded immune exposures were likely present. The donor was CMV seropositive and belonged to the group of some 290 seropositive cohort members. A peripheral blood sample was provided by each donor, and peripheral blood mononuclear cells were used for TCR beta sequencing. The Qiagen DNeasy Blood Extraction Kit was used to extract genomic DNA from the blood cell samples. Libraries were built with the immunoSEQ multiplex PCR assay. A mixture of 60 forward primers for TCR Vbeta segments and 13 reverse primers for TCR Jbeta segments was used in the multiplex PCR. The CDR3 region of rearranged TCR beta genes was amplified from genomic DNA by a multiplex PCR assay. On the Illumina HiSeq System, the amplified TCR beta libraries were sequenced as 87-base-pair reads. Per the source publication's procedure: Across the 700 or so repertoires, a later analysis counted tens of millions of unique TCR beta chains, 9 million to 14 million of which were shared by at least two donors. To remove PCR and sequencing errors, raw reads were error-corrected and collapsed into unique sequences using a nearest-neighbor algorithm that merged closely related sequences. V, D and J gene segments were assigned by aligning CDR3 sequences to IMGT reference sequences. For a sequence to be retained, at least a six-nucleotide match to both a V gene segment and a J gene segment was required. Rearrangements were called productive when the CDR3 lacked stop codons and stayed in frame with V and J; all others were non-productive. CDR3 was defined by IMGT convention, running from the second conserved V-encoded cysteine to the conserved J-encoded phenylalanine. The earlier analysis of 550 to 650 of the donors excluded any sequence lacking an unambiguous match to a single V gene segment. An earlier analysis of 550 to 650 of the donors classified V segments as functional when productive rearrangements were above 56.7% and as segregating when the standard deviation between donors was above 5%. A statistical classification framework was built for diagnosing cytomegalovirus status from the catalog of TCR beta chain sequences. V and J gene assignment, in a later analysis, came from comparing TCR nucleotide sequences with IMGT/GENE-DB human TR gene sequences. The TCRdist pipeline was used in a later analysis to assign CDR3 sequences and most-parsimonious VDJ recombination scenarios. In a later analysis, every TCR beta chain was defined by the combination of its CDR3 amino acid sequence and its V-gene family, and reads without a unique V-gene family were dropped. As a way to deal with suspected cross-contamination and a sequencing artifact, a later analysis dropped approximately 570 nucleotide sequences that were highly shared and had low generation probability. In a later analysis, a clonal expansion index for each public chain was calculated from normalized within-repertoire ranks of inferred template counts. In a later analysis, generation probabilities were computed with a VDJ recombination model fitted to out-of-frame rearrangements, and the resulting probabilities were checked against IGoR. A later analysis scored TCR-TCR, TCR-HLA and TCR-CMV co-occurrence with hypergeometric tests, applying a repertoire-size bias correction to TCR pairs. In a later analysis, false discovery rates were estimated by permuting HLA or CMV assignments 20 times. A later analysis grouped co-occurring TCRs with DBSCAN, adding TCRdist sequence similarity when clustering within HLA-allele-positive subsets. For co-occurrence clustering, repertoires with fewer than 30,000 or more than 120,000 public chains were excluded, along with a handful of repertoires with anomalous nucleotide sharing. In its TCRdb copy, this immuneACCESS table keeps in-frame sequences only and misses some clones. Where compared with another copy, unresolved V genes explain less than half of these, and the others have no known cause. That table is the source of V, J and clone size, and D and trimming were worked out from the DNA. Present in this sample are about 170,000 clones, approximately 73% of which were seen just once. Clones ranked in the top ten supply about 5% of the sample.

The germline V gene specifies SNHLY as CDR1 and FYNNEI as CDR2. Compared with germline, V lacks 5 bases and J lacks 3 bases; bases without a gene match: 9. The CDR3 runs 16 residues from the cysteine to the phenylalanine. Only the CDR3 region is kept as DNA, spanning 48 bases read in frame from base 1. The sample is drawn from a study of cytomegalovirus exposure and HLA in healthy donors (dated by TCRdb to the late 2010s). A note on the overall study: In an earlier analysis of fewer than 750 of the donors, 250 to 350 Gb of sequence data and 117 million unique TCR beta sequences from 150 million to 200 million T cells were reported. Approximately 310 gigabases of sequencing data and approximately 80 million unique TCR sequences were included in an early release covering around 600 HLA-typed donors. Among the roughly 390 genotyped donors, around 81% belonged to the genetic ancestry cluster associated with self-reported Caucasian donors. The aim of the study was to test whether cataloging public T cell receptors could identify signatures of past pathogen exposure. The study profiled the T cell repertoires of hundreds of subjects by immunosequencing and related them to cytomegalovirus serostatus. Besides the first cohort of roughly 700 subjects, a separate validation cohort made up of about 120 different subjects was used. To predict cytomegalovirus infection status, the study brought together high-throughput TCR immunosequencing, statistical association of individual TCRs with disease status, and machine learning. In a later analysis, previously published TCR beta repertoires from 666 donors were re-analyzed and high-resolution HLA genotyping was added so that TCR occurrence patterns could be studied. The later analysis used no new phenotypic data to find candidate immune exposures, relying instead on TCR beta sequences and their occurrence across donors. An earlier analysis of 500 to 750 of the donors applied high-throughput TCR beta sequencing to assess whether each TCR beta V gene segment acted as functional or pseudogenic. Donor age, sex, ethnicity and CMV serostatus were compiled together with the repertoire data. A later genetic analysis used genome-wide SNP genotypes for about 65% of the 666 donors, treating that subset as a discovery cohort. Every repertoire in the discovery cohort had been generated on one and the same sequencing platform. Class I and class II HLA loci were covered by the typing at four-digit resolution. Typing coverage differed by locus: A, B, C, DRB1 and DQB1 were typed in roughly 620-630 donors, DQA1 in 522, DPA1 in some 570, and DPB1 in just under 480. Roughly 5 DR-DQ haplotypes were handled as single units for association and clustering because linkage in the cohort was strong. Among some 400 genotyped donors of the cohort, an average of approximately 200,000 unique TCR beta nucleotide sequences was sequenced per donor, of which about 18% were non-productive.

Points the paper makes about the study in general: Because counts were too low, 15 to 20 rarely observed V segments, including chromosome 9 orphons, were excluded from the earlier analysis of under 650 of the donors. A further reported finding was that TCR beta sequences accurately predicted the HLA-A and HLA-B alleles for most subjects in the first cohort. According to a later analysis, TCR association rates differed among HLA loci, with DRB1 alleles showing the most associated TCRs and HLA-C alleles showing the fewest. In a later analysis, 16,951 TCR beta sequences were associated with specific HLA alleles at a false discovery rate of 0.05. A later genetic analysis reported fewer N-insertions in productive TCRs among donors in an Asian-associated ancestry cluster than the roughly 620-donor mean. Sequencing depth was assumed to be roughly uniform across donors in the presence/absence analyses, though that assumption may not hold. Because some donors lacked HLA typing at each locus, the association tests relied only on the typed subset. The cohort was sequenced for TCR beta chains only, and without alpha or paired-chain data the features that could be detected were limited. CMV serostatus was the only immune exposure information available for the cohort. While some public TCRs were present in many individuals, most TCR sequences turned up only very rarely across donors. In a later analysis, most CMV-associated TCR beta chains were found to appear HLA-restricted, with HLA associations seemingly driven largely by CMV exposure. A few of the identified cytomegalovirus-associated TCR beta chains were confirmed in vitro to be specific for cytomegalovirus antigens. Assigning TCR associations to individual alleles was difficult when HLA alleles, especially DR and DQ, strongly co-occurred. In an earlier analysis of several hundred of the donors, most TCR beta V segments were observed in productive rearrangements about 90% or about 30% of the time, broadly matching IMGT annotations. A group of highly shared sequence variants was considered likely to be a technical artifact of the sequencing pipeline. A total of 150 to 200 TCR beta chains were listed by the study as associated with cytomegalovirus. Correlated functional status among segregating V segments might reflect linkage disequilibrium, but an unknown experimental factor could not be ruled out. The classifier was reported to diagnose cytomegalovirus status with high specificity and sensitivity in both the original and validation cohorts. In a later analysis, several top co-occurrence clusters were reported to appear linked to parvovirus B19, influenza, CMV and Epstein-Barr virus. In a later analysis, HLA-associated TCR beta chains showed more clonal expansion and lower generation probabilities than non-associated chains that were equally common. The 87-base-pair reads could not distinguish some IMGT-functional V segments, including TRBV6-2 and TRBV6-3, so those segments were excluded. The authors suggested that the approach could potentially be extended to other disease states and immunological phenotypes. In a later genetic analysis, a missense DCLRE1C variant was associated with V-gene and J-gene trimming of TCR beta chains, and the association was replicated in an independent cohort.

This clonotype originated in a woman under 30 in good health and CMV-seropositive. This receptor chain uses TRBV2 and TRBJ1-5, and 8 junctional nucleotides match TRBD1. Sequences were obtained from PBMCs. The CDR3 here reads CASSLHRGSLNQPQHF. The DNA is as follows: TGTGCCAGCAGTCTCCACAGGGGGTCCCTCAATCAGCCCCAGCATTTT.